This TCR beta chain was sequenced for a study of regulatory T cells in long-lasting Graves disease. The table lists this clonotype with many counts. Construction of the TCR beta libraries employed iRepertoire HTBI primers in conjunction with Arm-PCR of CDR3 regions. TCRdb recomputed calls from the multiplex PCR reads with MiXCR, one row per CDR3 protein. Found here are hundreds of thousands of distinct CDR3 sequences, 15% to 20% of them singletons; the top ten hold more than 15%. As to time point: newly diagnosed GD, antithyroid drugs for less than 3 months. Preparation of the TCR library used RNA extracted from PBMCs. Each of the patients was recruited from an endocrinology department situated in Xi'an, China. These same records also appear under a second study, on T cells in Graves' hyperthyroidism and ophthalmopathy.

This TCR was sampled from a woman in her twenties or thirties with Graves disease. The specimen comprised peripheral blood mononuclear cells (PBMCs), sampled at new diagnosis, from a patient treated with antithyroid drugs.

The CDR3 region has the DNA TGTGCCAGCAGTGAAGCCGACAGGGCCTATCAGCCCCAGCATTTT. Its protein product is CASSEADRAYQPQHF. This chain connects TRBV6-1 to TRBJ1-5; TRBD1 aligns across 7 bases. Losses at the gene ends were 0 bases for V and 5 bases for J; bases not matched to a gene: 4. The CDR3 spans 15 residues. Germline-derived CDR1 and CDR2 are MNHNS and SASEGT.